A single sample is the source of the 22 T cell receptor beta chains below, sequenced in a study of OX40 agonist ivuxolimab in advanced cancers. Libraries were made using the immunoSEQ multiplex PCR assay. TCRdb obtained this table from immuneACCESS and retained in-frame rearrangements with V and J assigned. These tables miss some clones; where compared with another copy, unresolved V genes account for less than half of the shortfall, and the remainder is unexplained. This sample comprises 90,000 to 100,000 clones, around 91% of them detected only once. The ten largest clonotypes hold around 0.16% of the sample. The sequencing here drew on CD4+ or CD8+ T cells sorted from blood, taken in a trial of the OX40 agonist ivuxolimab. Every receptor here comes from an adult with an advanced solid tumor such as melanoma, head and neck, liver or kidney cancer.

The chain couples TRBV13 to TRBJ2-5, with D perhaps matching TRBD1 (5 bases). CDR1 and CDR2 from the germline V gene are PRHDT and FYEKMQ (reference sequence). The CDR3 spans 14 residues. Trimming removed 0 bases from V and 6 bases from J, with 11 bases in between. The CDR3 bases are TGTGCCAGCAGCTTAGGCAGGGTGTCGCAGACCCAGTACTTC. Translating gives CASSLGRVSQTQYF.

The rearrangement links TRBV7-9 to TRBJ2-3; 7 bases line up with TRBD2. The V gene end was trimmed by 5 bases and the J gene end by 2 bases; junction bases not matched to a gene: 4. This CDR3 region has 14 residues. Germline CDR1 is SEHNR and CDR2 is FQNEAQ (reference sequence). CDR3 sequence: CASSLRDYTDTQYF. In DNA form, the CDR3 reads TGTGCCAGCAGCCTCCGGGACTACACAGATACGCAGTATTTT.

This clone was recorded a few times. V is TRBV11-2 and J is TRBJ1-1; a possible D gene is TRBD1 (5 bases). The CDR3 runs to 16 residues. Germline V gene lookup returns CDR1 SGHAT and CDR2 FQNNGV. Trimming took off 1 base at V and 1 base at J, with 13 bases between the two ends. In nucleotides, the CDR3 is TGTGCCAGCAGCTTAGTTCGGGGTAGGGGGAACACTGAAGCTTTCTTT. It specifies CASSLVRGRGNTEAFF.

V is TRBV6-6 and J is TRBJ2-1, with 10 bases identical to TRBD2. V was pared by 9 bases and J by 6 bases, with 5 bases of the junction left unmatched. CDR3 length equals 13 residues. Germline V gene data show CDR1 as MNHNY and CDR2 as SVGAGI (reference sequence). CDR3 nucleotide sequence: TGTGCCAGTCTAGCGGGAGTTTCCAATGAGCAGTTCTTC. It yields the protein CASLAGVSNEQFF.

The gene calls are TRBV2 and TRBJ2-1; 10 positions agree with TRBD2. This CDR3 contains 16 residues. In germline, CDR1 is SNHLY, CDR2 FYNNEI. The J segment lost 9 bases and the V segment lost 1 base, leaving 9 bases of the junction unmatched. The CDR3 sequence is CASSEGLAGGGSEQFF. The CDR3, as DNA: TGTGCCAGCAGTGAAGGATTAGCGGGGGGAGGCAGTGAGCAGTTCTTC.

V is TRBV19 and J is TRBJ2-7, with 7 bases aligning to TRBD1. Germline lookup yields CDR1 LNHDA and CDR2 SQIVND (reference sequence). This CDR3 is built from 14 residues. The V segment lost 6 bases and the J segment 6 bases; nucleotides outside the gene matches: 11. The chain's CDR3 is CASSLRQGIGEQYF. In nucleotides, the CDR3 is TGTGCCAGTAGCCTACGACAGGGTATAGGCGAGCAGTACTTC.

V gene TRBV5-8 combines with J gene TRBJ1-2; D unclear. V lost 4 bases, J lost 4 bases, and 14 bases lay in between. Germline assignment: CDR1 SGHTS and CDR2 YDEGEE. This CDR3 has 14 residues. CDR3 DNA: TGTGCCAGCAGCGCCGGGAGGAACGCCTATGGCTACACCTTC. Encoded protein: CASSAGRNAYGYTF. Drawing the rest from reference TRBV5-8 and TRBJ1-2, the complete variable domain is EAGVTQSPTHLIKTRGQQATLRCSPISGHTSVYWYQQALGLGLQFLLWYDEGEERNRGNFPPRFSGRQFPNYSSELNVNALELEDSALYLCASSAGRNAYGYTFGSGTRLTVV.

The chain recombines TRBV9 with TRBJ1-3, with D maybe TRBD1 (5 bases). V was cut by 0 bases and J by 0 bases, with 16 bases left in between. The CDR3 is 18 residues long. Germline-derived CDR1 and CDR2 are SGDLS and YYNGEE. The CDR3: CASSVVPGSESSGNTIYF. CDR3 bases: TGTGCCAGCAGCGTAGTTCCAGGGTCAGAATCCTCTGGAAACACCATATATTTT.

The chain combines TRBV27 with TRBJ2-3; tentatively, D is TRBD1 (5 bases). Looked up from germline, CDR1 is MNHEY and CDR2 is SMNVEV (reference sequence). Trimming removed 2 bases at V and 2 bases at J, with 11 bases between. The CDR3 is made up of 15 amino acids. The CDR3 nucleotides are TGTGCCAGCAGTTTAAATGGGGCATACACAGATACGCAGTATTTT. It translates to CASSLNGAYTDTQYF.

This clone has just one count. The V and J genes are TRBV6-5 and TRBJ2-7; perhaps TRBD2 as D (6 bases). The CDR3 is 14 residues long. Germline V gene lookup returns CDR1 MNHEY and CDR2 SVGAGI. The V end was cut by 10 bases, the J end by 0 bases, with 16 bases between. CDR3 bases: TGTGCCACCGGGGGTTGGGATAGCTCCTACGAGCAGTACTTC. It is translated as CATGGWDSSYEQYF.

The chain employs TRBV6-1 and TRBJ1-3, with D perhaps matching TRBD1 (5 bases). Trimming took 6 bases from V and 3 from J, leaving 12 bases between them. Germline V gene lookup returns CDR1 MNHNS and CDR2 SASEGT. There are 14 residues in the CDR3. The CDR3 protein is CASSLGVFGNTIYF. Here the CDR3 DNA reads TGTGCCAGCAGCCTGGGGGTTTTTGGAAACACCATATATTTT.

The chain carries TRBV19 and TRBJ2-7, with a weak D call TRBD2 (7 bases). V shed 2 bases and J shed 5 bases, with 22 bases lying between them. The germline CDR1 and CDR2 sequences are LNHDA and SQIVND (reference sequence). This CDR3 is built from 17 residues. CDR3 nucleotide sequence: TGTGCCAGTAGTATAAGAGGAGCGGGACATGTTCAAGACGAGCAGTACTTC. This encodes CASSIRGAGHVQDEQYF.

The rearrangement uses TRBV7-8 and TRBJ2-7; 7 bases match TRBD1. The CDR3 extends over 16 amino acids. Germline V gene sequence: CDR1 SGHVS, CDR2 FQNEAQ. V shed 4 bases, J shed 1 base, and the junction held 10 bases outside the gene matches. CDR3 DNA sequence: TGTGCCAGCAGCTCGGATCCAGGGGGTTTGTCCTACGAGCAGTACTTC. Its translation is CASSSDPGGLSYEQYF.

The gene calls are TRBV6-1 and TRBJ2-4, with D perhaps matching TRBD1 (5 bases). The V and J ends lost 8 bases and 2 bases respectively, with 13 bases between them. CDR1 and CDR2 (germline): MNHNS, SASEGT. The CDR3 runs to 14 residues. The CDR3 sequence: CASGAPGTKNIQYF. For the CDR3, the DNA is TGTGCCAGCGGAGCCCCAGGGACCAAAAACATTCAGTACTTC.

This rearrangement joins TRBV6-1 to TRBJ2-7, with D possibly matching TRBD1 (6 bases). CDR3 size: 13 residues. Between the trimmed V and J ends, which lost 6 bases and 6 bases, there was a span of 15 bases. The germline CDR1 and CDR2 sequences are MNHNS and SASEGT. The CDR3 sequence is CASRTTGIREQYF. The CDR3 bases are TGTGCCAGCAGGACCACAGGGATCCGCGAGCAGTACTTC.

This clone was observed a single time. The genes are TRBV5-1 and TRBJ2-1, with D hard to call. This CDR3 is built from 18 residues. V was clipped by 0 bases and J by 6 bases, with 22 bases between them. The germline V gene has CDR1 SGHRS and CDR2 YFSETQ. The CDR3 DNA follows: TGCGCCAGCAGCTTGGCCGGGCCTAATAAAGGGAAATTCAATGAGCAGTTCTTC. Translated, it gives CASSLAGPNKGKFNEQFF.

V gene TRBV6-1 combines with J gene TRBJ2-1, with 9 bases that match TRBD1. The CDR3 runs 17 residues. V lost 3 bases to trimming and J lost 1 base; unmatched junction nucleotides: 7. The V gene's germline CDR1 is MNHNS and CDR2 SASEGT. This CDR3 is CASSDLSGTGSYNEQFF. As DNA, the CDR3 is TGTGCCAGCAGTGATCTTTCCGGGACAGGGTCCTACAATGAGCAGTTCTTC.

This clone was seen just once. The chain recombines TRBV7-2 with TRBJ2-1; 8 positions agree with TRBD2. The V and J ends lost 6 bases and 2 bases, in that order; junction bases with no gene match: 6. CDR1 is SGHTA, CDR2 FQGNSA, per germline. CDR3 length equals 15 residues. This chain's CDR3 is CASRAGELAYNEQFF. CDR3 bases: TGTGCCAGCAGAGCGGGGGAACTCGCCTACAATGAGCAGTTCTTC.

This clone appeared once. This chain uses TRBV11-2 with TRBJ2-1; no clear D. Germline assignment: CDR1 SGHAT and CDR2 FQNNGV. This CDR3 is 13 amino acids long. V lost 2 bases and J lost 10, with 12 bases in between. CDR3 coding DNA: TGTGCCAGCAGCTTAAGGCCCTTAGGCGAGCAGTTCTTC. It encodes CASSLRPLGEQFF.

The chain has TRBV6-5 and TRBJ2-7, with 7 bases fitting TRBD2. After removal of 2 bases from V and 1 base from J, the junction contained 8 bases not matched to a gene. CDR3 length: 16 amino acids. CDR1 is MNHEY and CDR2 is SVGAGI in the germline V gene. The CDR3 reads CASSYGKREGSYEQYF. The DNA of the CDR3 is TGTGCCAGCAGTTACGGAAAGAGGGAGGGGTCCTACGAGCAGTACTTC.

V gene TRBV5-4 combines with J gene TRBJ2-7; 9 positions match TRBD1. The V and J ends lost 4 bases and 6 bases, in that order; junction bases with no gene match: 14. The CDR3 covers 16 residues. Germline V lookup: CDR1 SGHNT, CDR2 YYREEE (reference sequence). The CDR3 is CASSPPGTGRVREQYF. CDR3 bases: TGTGCCAGCAGCCCCCCCGGGACAGGGAGGGTCCGCGAGCAGTACTTC. Filled out from reference TRBV5-4 and TRBJ2-7, the complete variable domain reads ETGVTQSPTHLIKTRGQQVTLRCSSQSGHNTVSWYQQALGQGPQFIFQYYREEENGRGNFPPRFSGLQFPNYSSELNVNALELDDSALYLCASSPPGTGRVREQYFGPGTRLTVT.

The chain recombines TRBV5-4 with TRBJ2-1, with D tentatively TRBD1 (6 bases). The CDR3 contains 16 residues. Trimming cost V 0 bases and J 7 bases, with 17 bases left between them. The germline V gene has CDR1 SGHNT and CDR2 YYREEE (reference sequence). The CDR3 DNA sequence: TGTGCCAGCAGCTTGGGGGGTGCGTCCAGGGGTAATGAGCAGTTCTTC. It translates to CASSLGGASRGNEQFF.